The source of this TCR beta chain is a study of human T cells and chemical hapten exposure. As for the study in general: Diphenylcyclopropenone, dosed weekly to the scalp, was given to patients throughout the roughly 25-week study. Study outcomes and limitations: With regard to DPC sensitization, TCRs above 1 in 1000 frequency did not change.

Time point given: patch test 2, 6 weeks after DPC sensitization. The treatment was: therapeutic diphenylcyclopropenone sensitization with weekly scalp DPC. Trimming left V 7 bases short and J 9 bases short, with 14 bases between. CDR1 MDHEN and CDR2 SYDVKM come from the germline V gene. This CDR3 spans 12 amino acids. Unique molecular identifiers were affixed to discrete cDNA molecules within the library. MiXCR, run by TCRdb on the RACE reads, gives a single entry per CDR3 protein. The repertoire consists of about 140,000 distinct CDR3 sequences, with approximately 12% occurring once and the leading ten covering around 1.4%. As to this clonotype: Its antigen is not known.

The sample here was whole blood, taken in connection with sensitization to the hapten diphenylcyclopropenone (DPC). This clonotype was sampled from a woman aged 45-65 years with alopecia areata. Some clones in this sample may be carry-over from other donors' samples. V gene TRBV28 combines with J gene TRBJ2-3; no definite D call. In DNA, the CDR3 is TGTGCCAGCACCCTAAGGGTTGGCACGCAGTATTTT. Residues: CASTLRVGTQYF. Full variable domain (outside the CDR3, taken from reference TRBV28 and TRBJ2-3): DVKVTQSSRYLVKRTGEKVFLECVQDMDHENMFWYRQDPGLGLRLIYFSYDVKMKEKGDIPEGYSVSREKKERFSLILESASTNQTSMYLCASTLRVGTQYFGPGTRLTVL.